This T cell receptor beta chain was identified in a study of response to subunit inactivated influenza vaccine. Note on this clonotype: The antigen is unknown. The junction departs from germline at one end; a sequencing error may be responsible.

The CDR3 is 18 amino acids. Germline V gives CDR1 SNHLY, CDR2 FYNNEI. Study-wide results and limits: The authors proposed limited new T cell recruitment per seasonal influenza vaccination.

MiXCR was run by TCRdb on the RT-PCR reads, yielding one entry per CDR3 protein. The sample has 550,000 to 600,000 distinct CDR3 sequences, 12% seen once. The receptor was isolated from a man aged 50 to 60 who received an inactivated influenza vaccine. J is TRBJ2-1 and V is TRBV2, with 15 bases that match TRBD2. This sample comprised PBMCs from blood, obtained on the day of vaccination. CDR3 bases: TGTGCCTGCAGTTACGGACTAGCGGGGGGGGCAAAACTACATGAGCAGTTCTTC. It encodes CACSYGLAGGAKLHEQFF.